This entry lists 28 T cell receptor beta chains sequenced from one sample in a study of cytomegalovirus exposure and HLA in healthy donors. The PCR used 60 Vbeta and 13 Jbeta primers. Data came from immunoSEQ multiplex PCR; TCRdb stores just in-frame clones and leaves some out. The data contain about 140,000 clones, almost 80% of them singletons. The sequencing input was PBMCs. These TCRs come from a young man in good health and CMV-seronegative.

This CDR3 reads CSVQTGDYGYTF. As DNA, the CDR3 is TGCAGCGTGCAAACGGGGGACTATGGCTACACCTTC. This chain joins TRBV29-1 and TRBJ1-2; TRBD1 is a possible D gene (5 bases). V was cut by 6 bases and J by 3 bases, with 11 bases left in between. Germline V gene sequence: CDR1 SQVTM, CDR2 ANQGSEA. The CDR3 is made up of 12 amino acids.

This rearrangement joins TRBV13 to TRBJ1-3; the match to TRBD1 covers 8 bases. The junction had 16 bases not matched to a gene; V was cut back by 5 bases and J by 16 bases. Germline CDR1 is PRHDT and CDR2 is FYEKMQ (reference sequence). CDR3 length: 14 amino acids. The CDR3 here is CASSTTQGGQTLYF. The CDR3 bases are TGTGCCAGCAGCACAACACAGGGGGGCCAGACACTTTATTTT.

The V and J genes are TRBV5-1 and TRBJ2-3; the D gene is possibly TRBD1 (7 bases). The CDR3 is 14 residues long. V lost 4 bases and J lost 5, with 14 bases in between. Germline loops: CDR1 SGHRS, CDR2 YFSETQ. DNA of the CDR3: TGCGCCAGCAGCCCAGGACAGGAGGGAGATACGCAGTATTTT. Translating it yields CASSPGQEGDTQYF.

The chain carries TRBV30 and TRBJ1-2; D possibly corresponds to TRBD1 (5 bases). In germline, CDR1 is GTSNPN, CDR2 SVGIG (reference sequence). V lost 4 bases and J lost 6, with 15 bases in between. The CDR3 sequence is 13 residues long. Here the CDR3 reads CAWTTWGGNGYTF. The CDR3 DNA reads TGTGCCTGGACCACCTGGGGGGGGAATGGCTACACCTTC.

The gene calls are TRBV23-1 and TRBJ2-2; 10 nucleotides line up with TRBD1. TRBV23-1 is given ORF status, its function remaining uncertain. Trimming removed 4 bases from V and 7 bases from J; junction bases left unmatched: 9. This CDR3 comprises 16 residues. The CDR3, as DNA: TGCGCCAGCAGTCGCCAGGGACAGGGGAGGGACGGGGAGCTGTTTTTT. Protein product: CASSRQGQGRDGELFF.

The gene calls are TRBV9 and TRBJ2-5, with 7 bases aligning to TRBD1. J lost 2 bases, V lost 0 bases, and 10 bases had no gene match. CDR3 length: 17 amino acids. The germline CDR1 and CDR2 sequences are SGDLS and YYNGEE. CDR3 in amino acids: CASSVGATGTVQETQYF. The CDR3 DNA sequence: TGTGCCAGCAGCGTAGGTGCAACCGGGACAGTACAAGAGACCCAGTACTTC.

The chain joins TRBV7-8 to TRBJ2-1; the D gene is possibly TRBD1 (5 bases). V lost 1 base and J 4 bases, leaving 20 bases between the germline ends. The CDR3 spans 18 residues. Germline V gives CDR1 SGHVS, CDR2 FQNEAQ. The CDR3 DNA is TGTGCCAGCAGCTTAGAGGGTCGCGTGGCAGGGTTTTACAATGAGCAGTTCTTC. This translates into CASSLEGRVAGFYNEQFF.

The chain recombines TRBV11-2 with TRBJ2-2; D ambiguous. Germline loops: CDR1 SGHAT, CDR2 FQNNGV. The CDR3 is 14 residues long. V was shortened by 8 bases and J by 2 bases, with 12 bases between the two germline ends. CDR3 residues: CASGRWYNTGELFF. The CDR3 DNA follows: TGTGCCAGCGGTCGGTGGTACAACACCGGGGAGCTGTTTTTT.

The V and J genes are TRBV30 and TRBJ2-7; D possibly corresponds to TRBD1 (6 bases). Germline CDR1 is GTSNPN and CDR2 is SVGIG (reference sequence). V shed 0 bases and J shed 3 bases, with 18 bases lying between them. The length of the CDR3 is 16 residues. CDR3 bases: TGTGCCTGGAGTGTACCGCCCGGAGACAGGATCTACGAGCAGTACTTC. Encoded protein: CAWSVPPGDRIYEQYF. The complete variable domain, with remaining parts taken from reference TRBV30 and TRBJ2-7, reads SQTIHQWPATLVQPVGSPLSLECTVEGTSNPNLYWYRQAAGRGLQLLFYSVGIGQISSEVPQNLSASRPQDRQFILSSKKLLLSDSGFYLCAWSVPPGDRIYEQYFGPGTRLTVT.

The genes are TRBV30 and TRBJ2-6, with no clear D. The CDR3 contains 16 residues. From germline, CDR1 is GTSNPN and CDR2 SVGIG (reference sequence). V was clipped by 0 bases and J by 4 bases, with 13 bases between them. Written as DNA, the CDR3 is TGTGCCTGGAGTGTACTAATCCGTCTAGGGGCCAACGTCCTGACTTTC. Its protein is CAWSVLIRLGANVLTF.

This chain connects TRBV5-1 to TRBJ2-7; 13 bases align to TRBD2. J was trimmed by 0 bases and V by 2 bases; bases with no gene match: 5. Germline assignment: CDR1 SGHRS and CDR2 YFSETQ. The CDR3 is 17 residues long. The CDR3 sequence is CASSFGLAGESSYEQYF. The DNA of the CDR3 is TGCGCCAGCAGCTTCGGACTAGCGGGGGAGAGCTCCTACGAGCAGTACTTC.

The chain carries TRBV7-9 and TRBJ2-7; D might be TRBD1 (5 bases). Germline V gene sequence: CDR1 SEHNR, CDR2 FQNEAQ (reference sequence). The CDR3 has 15 amino acids. Trimming left V 4 bases short and J 0 bases short, with 13 bases between. The CDR3 loop reads CASSSTPQDSYEQYF. The CDR3 DNA sequence: TGTGCCAGCAGCTCCACCCCACAGGACTCCTACGAGCAGTACTTC.

This chain links TRBV5-1 with TRBJ2-3, with D perhaps matching TRBD1 (5 bases). Trimming left V 4 bases short and J 2 bases short, with 17 bases between. The CDR3 has 16 residues. The germline V gene encodes CDR1 SGHRS and CDR2 YFSETQ. The CDR3 DNA reads TGCGCCAGCAGCCCCCTCCTGGGGCGATACACAGATACGCAGTATTTT. Protein: CASSPLLGRYTDTQYF.

The chain carries TRBV6-4 and TRBJ2-6; 11 bases line up with TRBD1. Trimming removed 2 bases from V and 1 base from J; junction bases left unmatched: 4. There are 18 residues in the CDR3. Germline CDR1 MRHNA, CDR2 SNTAGT. DNA of the CDR3: TGTGCCAGCAGTGACGCGGGGACAGGGGGTTCTGGGGCCAACGTCCTGACTTTC. Translated: CASSDAGTGGSGANVLTF.

The chain links TRBV4-2 to TRBJ1-4; 8 positions agree with TRBD1. The CDR3 runs to 18 residues. Trimming removed 2 bases from V and 0 bases from J; junction bases left unmatched: 8. Germline CDR1 is LGHNA and CDR2 is YNFKEQ. The CDR3 here is CASSQYGQGTATNEKLFF. The CDR3 nucleotides read TGTGCCAGCAGCCAATACGGACAGGGAACTGCAACTAATGAAAAACTGTTTTTT.

The chain employs TRBV4-2 and TRBJ1-3; D is unclear. The CDR3 runs to 17 residues. The V end lost 1 base, the J end lost 0 bases, and 13 bases lay between the germline ends. Germline CDR1 LGHNA, CDR2 YNFKEQ. For the CDR3, the DNA is TGTGCCAGCAGCCAAGGCCGGATTTCAGGCTCTGGAAACACCATATATTTT. This gives the protein CASSQGRISGSGNTIYF.

This chain uses TRBV27 with TRBJ1-1; TRBD1 aligns across 7 bases. Germline V lookup: CDR1 MNHEY, CDR2 SMNVEV (reference sequence). V dropped 5 bases and J dropped 6; count of bases not matched to a gene: 12. The CDR3 runs to 15 residues. CDR3 nucleotide sequence: TGTGCCAGCAGTCCCAATTGGACAGGTGAGTCTGAAGCTTTCTTT. Its protein is CASSPNWTGESEAFF.

CDR3 sequence: CASSLFGGETQYF. CDR3 DNA: TGTGCCAGCAGCTTATTCGGGGGAGAGACCCAGTACTTC. The rearrangement uses TRBV7-9 and TRBJ2-5; perhaps TRBD2 as D (6 bases). Germline-derived CDR1 and CDR2 are SEHNR and FQNEAQ (reference sequence). The CDR3 is 13 amino acids. Trimming pared 2 bases from V and 4 bases from J, leaving 8 bases between.

The chain carries TRBV18 and TRBJ2-5; D is perhaps TRBD1 (5 bases). Germline-derived CDR1 and CDR2 are KGHSH and LQKENI. With 4 bases removed from V and 3 bases from J, the gap between germline ends came to 9 bases. This CDR3 has 13 amino acids. The CDR3 DNA reads TGTGCCAGCTCACGGGGCACAGAAGAGACCCAGTACTTC. Translating gives CASSRGTEETQYF.

On this clone itself: Other nucleotide sequences in the sample specify the same CDR3. This chain joins TRBV19 and TRBJ1-2; D might be TRBD1 (6 bases). CDR3 length equals 14 residues. Trimming left V 5 bases short and J 4 bases short, with 14 bases between. The germline gives CDR1 LNHDA, CDR2 SQIVND (reference sequence). The CDR3 DNA is TGTGCCAGTAGTCCACAGGGAATTGGCTATGGCTACACCTTC. As protein: CASSPQGIGYGYTF. Filled out from reference TRBV19 and TRBJ1-2, the complete variable domain reads DGGITQSPKYLFRKEGQNVTLSCEQNLNHDAMYWYRQDPGQGLRLIYYSQIVNDFQKGDIAEGYSVSREKKESFPLTVTSAQKNPTAFYLCASSPQGIGYGYTFGSGTRLTVV.

The chain employs TRBV7-2 and TRBJ2-6, with D perhaps matching TRBD1 (5 bases). Trimming took 5 bases from V and 0 from J, leaving 14 bases between them. CDR3 size: 17 residues. Looked up from germline, CDR1 is SGHTA and CDR2 is FQGNSA. The CDR3 DNA reads TGTGCCAGCAGCGTTGACAGCCACCCCTCTGGGGCCAACGTCCTGACTTTC. It codes for CASSVDSHPSGANVLTF. The complete variable domain, with remaining parts taken from reference TRBV7-2 and TRBJ2-6, reads GAGVSQSPSNKVTEKGKDVELRCDPISGHTALYWYRQSLGQGLEFLIYFQGNSAPDKSGLPSDRFSAERTGGSVSTLTIQRTQQEDSAVYLCASSVDSHPSGANVLTFGAGSRLTVL.

The rearrangement joins TRBV7-2 to TRBJ2-7, with D possibly TRBD2 on 5 matching bases. Germline values: CDR1 SGHTA, CDR2 FQGNSA. The length of the CDR3 is 13 residues. V lost 5 bases and J lost 2, with 10 bases in between. The CDR3 reads CASSPEATYEQYF. In nucleotides, the CDR3 is TGTGCCAGCAGCCCGGAGGCGACCTACGAGCAGTACTTC. Together with reference TRBV7-2 and TRBJ2-7, the CDR3 gives the full variable domain: GAGVSQSPSNKVTEKGKDVELRCDPISGHTALYWYRQSLGQGLEFLIYFQGNSAPDKSGLPSDRFSAERTGGSVSTLTIQRTQQEDSAVYLCASSPEATYEQYFGPGTRLTVT.

The chain is built from TRBV4-2 and TRBJ1-2; D unresolved. Germline CDR1 LGHNA, CDR2 YNFKEQ. Trimming removed 0 bases at V and 7 bases at J, with 12 bases between. This CDR3 is built from 14 residues. This CDR3 is CASSQEEGRSGYTF. The CDR3 DNA sequence: TGTGCCAGCAGCCAAGAGGAGGGCCGGAGTGGCTACACCTTC.

The genes are TRBV25-1 and TRBJ1-2, with D possibly being TRBD1 (5 bases). V was clipped by 6 bases and J by 4 bases, with 15 bases between them. The CDR3 is 14 residues long. Germline CDR1 is MGHDK and CDR2 is SYGVNS. In DNA, the CDR3 is TGTGCCAGCAGGGTAGACAGCCCGGCCTATGGCTACACCTTC. Amino acids: CASRVDSPAYGYTF.

The chain employs TRBV7-2 and TRBJ1-5; weak D call: TRBD1 (6 bases). CDR1 is SGHTA and CDR2 is FQGNSA in the germline V gene. Trimming left V 4 bases short and J 3 bases short, with 10 bases between. This CDR3 is built from 14 residues. CDR3 coding DNA: TGTGCCAGCAGCTGGACAGCGGACAATCAGCCCCAGCATTTT. Its translation is CASSWTADNQPQHF.

Only a few counts were recorded for this clone. The V call is TRBV14, the J call TRBJ2-7, with D perhaps TRBD1 (6 bases). V lost 3 bases to trimming and J lost 4 bases, with 7 bases between them. Germline values: CDR1 SGHDN, CDR2 FVKESK. The CDR3 totals 12 residues. The CDR3 bases are TGTGCCAGCAGCCACAGGGGTTACGAGCAGTACTTC. As protein: CASSHRGYEQYF.

V gene TRBV7-2 combines with J gene TRBJ1-1; D remains ambiguous. Deletions cut 5 bases from V and 4 bases from J, with 29 bases between. The CDR3 is made up of 19 amino acids. CDR1 is SGHTA, CDR2 FQGNSA, per germline. In DNA, the CDR3 is TGTGCCAGCAGCCATTATGGCCCGGGAACGGCCGACATGGGCACTGAAGCTTTCTTT. Translation gives CASSHYGPGTADMGTEAFF.

The table lists this clone with a few counts. The rearrangement links TRBV7-9 to TRBJ2-1; 7 bases are shared with TRBD1. The germline V gene encodes CDR1 SEHNR and CDR2 FQNEAQ (reference sequence). CDR3 length equals 12 residues. V lost 5 bases to trimming and J lost 9 bases; unmatched junction nucleotides: 4. The CDR3 region is CASSLPGGEQFF. The CDR3 bases are TGTGCCAGCAGCCTCCCAGGGGGTGAGCAGTTCTTC.